The rows below give T cell receptor beta chains drawn from one sample of a study of graft-versus-host responses after intestinal transplantation. This table comes from immunoSEQ multiplex PCR, and its TCRdb copy is limited to in-frame clones, with some not included. The table shows some 5,700 clones, with under 35% occurring only once. The sample in question was alloreactive CD4+ T cells from a mixed lymphocyte reaction culture, obtained before transplantation. All receptors come from a human patient who was an organ donor for intestinal transplantation. CDR3s include the opening cysteine and the closing phenylalanine or tryptophan. Each record gives: J gene, V gene, clone size, D gene, CDR3 protein, CDR3 DNA. The D gene is left open where the match is weak. Size values are once, few and many counts, or a class for expanded clones, and some rows have none.

j_call: TRBJ2-5; v_call: TRBV5-4; clone_size: .; d_call: TRBD2; cdr3_aa: CASSLTSGKETQYF; cdr3_nt: TGTGCCAGCAGCTTAACTAGCGGGAAAGAGACCCAGTACTTC
j_call: TRBJ1-6; v_call: TRBV5-8; clone_size: few; d_call: TRBD1; cdr3_aa: CASSLVGTANYNSPLHF; cdr3_nt: TGTGCCAGCAGCTTGGTCGGGACAGCGAATTATAATTCACCCCTCCACTTT
j_call: TRBJ1-1; v_call: TRBV4-3; clone_size: few; d_call: .; cdr3_aa: CASSLRSRDLEAFF; cdr3_nt: TGCGCCAGCAGCCTAAGATCCCGGGACCTTGAAGCTTTCTTT
j_call: TRBJ1-1; v_call: TRBV9; clone_size: few; d_call: TRBD1; cdr3_aa: CASSVGMGQVTVNTEAFF; cdr3_nt: TGTGCCAGCAGCGTAGGTATGGGACAGGTTACGGTGAACACTGAAGCTTTCTTT
j_call: TRBJ2-1; v_call: TRBV7-9; clone_size: few; d_call: .; cdr3_aa: CASSRTLVEQFF; cdr3_nt: TGTGCCAGCAGCCGCACCCTGGTAGAGCAGTTCTTC
j_call: TRBJ2-5; v_call: TRBV10-3; clone_size: few; d_call: TRBD2; cdr3_aa: CATRLAGEETQYF; cdr3_nt: TGTGCCACCCGACTAGCGGGAGAAGAGACCCAGTACTTC
j_call: TRBJ2-2; v_call: TRBV11-2; clone_size: .; d_call: TRBD2; cdr3_aa: CASSLLAGLAPGELFF; cdr3_nt: TGTGCCAGCAGCTTATTGGCAGGACTAGCACCGGGGGAGCTGTTTTTT
j_call: TRBJ2-7; v_call: TRBV4-3; clone_size: few; d_call: TRBD2; cdr3_aa: CASSQDRTGGAGFSKQYF; cdr3_nt: TGCGCCAGCAGCCAAGATCGGACGGGGGGGGCCGGTTTTAGTAAGCAGTACTTC
j_call: TRBJ2-1; v_call: TRBV9; clone_size: .; d_call: TRBD1; cdr3_aa: CASSPHGTGTYNEQFF; cdr3_nt: TGTGCCAGCAGCCCTCACGGGACAGGGACCTACAATGAGCAGTTCTTC
j_call: TRBJ2-1; v_call: TRBV11-2; clone_size: .; d_call: TRBD2; cdr3_aa: CASSPLAGRFSYNEQFF; cdr3_nt: TGTGCCAGCAGTCCCCTAGCGGGACGTTTCTCCTACAATGAGCAGTTCTTC
j_call: TRBJ1-6; v_call: TRBV19; clone_size: few; d_call: .; cdr3_aa: CASSIEPGASYNSPLHF; cdr3_nt: TGTGCCAGTAGTATAGAGCCCGGGGCCTCCTATAATTCACCCCTCCACTTT
j_call: TRBJ1-1; v_call: TRBV30; clone_size: few; d_call: .; cdr3_aa: CAWSVWGNTEAFF; cdr3_nt: TGTGCCTGGAGTGTATGGGGGAACACTGAAGCTTTCTTT
j_call: TRBJ2-5; v_call: TRBV5-6; clone_size: .; d_call: .; cdr3_aa: CASSLGPQETQYF; cdr3_nt: TGTGCCAGCAGCTTGGGGCCGCAAGAGACCCAGTACTTC
j_call: TRBJ2-1; v_call: TRBV9; clone_size: once; d_call: .; cdr3_aa: CASSVMGNEQFF; cdr3_nt: TGTGCCAGCAGCGTAATGGGGAATGAGCAGTTCTTC
j_call: TRBJ1-5; v_call: TRBV19; clone_size: few; d_call: .; cdr3_aa: CASSSLLRGGGGQPQHF; cdr3_nt: TGTGCCAGTAGTTCCTTACTGCGGGGGGGCGGGGGTCAGCCCCAGCATTTT
j_call: TRBJ1-3; v_call: TRBV10-3; clone_size: large; d_call: .; cdr3_aa: CAIRHSGNTIYF; cdr3_nt: TGTGCCATCAGACACTCTGGAAACACCATATATTTT